These 21 T cell receptor beta chains were all obtained from the same sample, sequenced in a study of human T cells and chemical hapten exposure. The time point was: patch test 1, 2 weeks after DPC sensitization. Treatment defined: therapeutic diphenylcyclopropenone sensitization with weekly scalp DPC. TCRdb passed the RACE reads through MiXCR, listing each CDR3 protein once. The sample holds approximately 340,000 distinct CDR3 sequences, around 6.9% seen once. The source material was whole blood, sampled in connection with sensitization to the hapten diphenylcyclopropenone (DPC). These TCRs come from a young woman with alopecia areata. Some clones in this sample may be carry-over from other donors' samples.

This clonotype turned up a few times. The chain links TRBV4-1 to TRBJ1-1, with 7 bases matching TRBD1. The J segment lost 3 bases and the V segment lost 6 bases, leaving 19 bases of the junction unmatched. This CDR3 comprises 18 residues. Per the germline V gene, CDR1 is MGHRA and CDR2 is YSYEKL. The DNA of the CDR3 is TGCGCCAGCAGTCATCCACCGGGACAGACCAAACTTTACACTGAAGCTTTCTTT. This encodes CASSHPPGQTKLYTEAFF.

This clonotype was seen at least ten times. The rearrangement joins TRBV13 to TRBJ1-2; 7 bases agree with TRBD1. There are 14 residues in the CDR3. J lost 12 bases, V lost 0 bases, and 10 bases had no gene match. Germline CDR1 reads PRHDT; CDR2 reads FYEKMQ (reference sequence). CDR3 bases: TGTGCCAGCAGCTTAGGCCTGGACAGGATTCGGCACACCTTC. Residues: CASSLGLDRIRHTF. The full variable domain, its missing parts supplied by reference TRBV13 and TRBJ1-2, is AAGVIQSPRHLIKEKRETATLKCYPIPRHDTVYWYQQGPGQDPQFLISFYEKMQSDKGSIPDRFSAQQFSDYHSELNMSSLELGDSALYFCASSLGLDRIRHTFGSGTRLTVV.

This clonotype has more than one count but fewer than ten. The chain joins TRBV6-2 or TRBV6-3 to TRBJ2-3; D could derive from TRBD1 or TRBD2 (6 bases each). CDR3 length: 13 residues. V dropped 11 bases and J dropped 5 bases, with 17 bases sitting between them. Looked up from germline, CDR1 is MNHEY and CDR2 is SVGEGT. CDR3 nucleotide sequence: TGTGCCGGAGCCGGGGGCCCCGGAGATACGCAGTATTTT. Translated: CAGAGGPGDTQYF.

This clonotype was found a few times. The chain couples TRBV5-1 to TRBJ2-7, with 8 positions matching TRBD1. The J segment lost 5 bases and the V segment lost 3 bases, leaving 7 bases of the junction unmatched. The germline CDR1 and CDR2 sequences are SGHRS and YFSETQ. The CDR3 extends over 14 amino acids. The CDR3 nucleotides read TGCGCCAGCAGCTGGGGACAGGAAGCCAACGAGCAGTACTTC. Amino acid sequence: CASSWGQEANEQYF.

This clonotype was seen a few times. This sequence joins TRBV24-1 and TRBJ2-3; 7 bases fit TRBD1. The CDR3 covers 16 residues. The V segment lost 0 bases and the J segment 4 bases; nucleotides outside the gene matches: 6. Germline assignment: CDR1 KGHDR and CDR2 SFDVKD. As DNA, the CDR3 is TGTGCCACCAGTGATTTGCTACAGGGGAGTGCAGATACGCAGTATTTT. This sequence encodes CATSDLLQGSADTQYF.

This clonotype was seen only a few times. V and J are TRBV5-1 and TRBJ2-3; TRBD2 agrees at 13 bases. CDR1 SGHRS and CDR2 YFSETQ come from the germline V gene. The CDR3 totals 18 residues. Losses at the gene ends were 1 base for V and 2 bases for J; bases not matched to a gene: 7. In DNA, the CDR3 is TGCGCCAGCAGCTTGAACGGACTAGCGGGGGCCCTCACAGATACGCAGTATTTT. Translating gives CASSLNGLAGALTDTQYF.

The CDR3 sequence: CASSRRDILSPLHF. Here the CDR3 DNA reads TGTGCCAGCAGCCGCCGGGACATCTTGTCACCCCTCCACTTT. The rearrangement links TRBV27 to TRBJ1-6; TRBD1 might be the D (6 bases). Germline CDR1 MNHEY, CDR2 SMNVEV (reference sequence). Trimming shortened V by 6 bases and J by 10 bases, and 16 bases separated the two germline ends. The CDR3 extends over 14 amino acids.

This clonotype has a handful of counts. This rearrangement joins TRBV10-3 to TRBJ1-2, with D tentatively TRBD1 (5 bases). In germline, CDR1 is ENHRY, CDR2 SYGVKD. The CDR3 covers 14 residues. The V end lost 3 bases, the J end lost 4 bases, and 12 bases lay between the germline ends. CDR3 sequence: CAISDLAGIYGYTF. CDR3 DNA: TGTGCCATCAGTGATCTGGCAGGGATCTATGGCTACACCTTC.

This clonotype was observed a few times. This chain links TRBV6-1 with TRBJ1-4, with D uncertain. Trimming took 8 bases from V and 3 from J, leaving 4 bases between them. In germline, CDR1 is MNHNS, CDR2 SASEGT. The CDR3 is made up of 11 amino acids. CDR3 loop: CASASNEKLFF. The CDR3 coding sequence is TGTGCCAGCGCTTCTAATGAAAAACTGTTTTTT.

This clonotype occurred a few times. The chain is built from TRBV3-1 and TRBJ1-2; D call uncertain. Germline V gene data show CDR1 as LGHDT and CDR2 as YNNKEL (reference sequence). This CDR3 comprises 14 residues. Between the trimmed V and J ends, which lost 1 base and 3 bases, there was a span of 9 bases. For the CDR3, the DNA is TGTGCCAGCAGCCAAGCCCAGAGGGACTATGGCTACACCTTC. It codes for CASSQAQRDYGYTF.

In its sample, this clonotype was seen a few times. CDR3 protein: CASSQPGQDLYNEQFF. The CDR3 DNA follows: TGCGCCAGCAGTCAACCGGGACAGGACCTATACAATGAGCAGTTCTTC. The rearrangement uses TRBV23-1 and TRBJ2-1, with TRBD1 matching over 8 bases. TRBV23-1 is an ORF, with its function uncertain. This CDR3 has 16 amino acids. V gave up 2 bases and J gave up 4 bases; unmatched junction bases: 7.

This clonotype was found many times. The rearrangement links TRBV15 to TRBJ2-5; D is uncertain. Trimming left V 0 bases short and J 2 bases short, with 10 bases between. The CDR3 is made up of 15 amino acids. Germline V gene data show CDR1 as LNHNV and CDR2 as YYDKDF (reference sequence). CDR3 nucleotide sequence: TGTGCCACCAGCAGAGATCCCGGGCTTCAAGAGACCCAGTACTTC. Its translation is CATSRDPGLQETQYF.

This chain links TRBV7-3 with TRBJ1-1; D remains unclear. V dropped 2 bases and J dropped 5 bases, with 9 bases sitting between them. CDR3 length equals 13 residues. Germline V gene lookup returns CDR1 SGHTA and CDR2 FQGTGA. DNA of the CDR3: TGTGCCAGCAGCTTATTTGAGAGGACTGAAGCTTTCTTT. Its translation: CASSLFERTEAFF.

This clonotype has a single count. V is TRBV7-9 and J is TRBJ1-4, with a weak D call TRBD1 (6 bases). Germline V gene lookup returns CDR1 SEHNR and CDR2 FQNEAQ (reference sequence). The CDR3 has 13 residues. The V end lost 3 bases, the J end lost 6 bases, and 8 bases lay between the germline ends. The CDR3 nucleotides read TGTGCCAGCAGCTTCCGGACAGATGAAAAACTGTTTTTT. Its protein is CASSFRTDEKLFF.

This clonotype was observed a few times. The chain has TRBV5-1 and TRBJ1-1, with D possibly matching TRBD1 (5 bases). Trimming left V 4 bases short and J 0 bases short, with 13 bases between. The CDR3 is 15 residues long. CDR1 SGHRS and CDR2 YFSETQ come from the germline V gene. For the CDR3, the DNA is TGCGCCAGCAGCCCCTTGCGGGGGGTGAACACTGAAGCTTTCTTT. It translates to CASSPLRGVNTEAFF.

This clonotype was counted only a few times. This chain uses TRBV7-9 with TRBJ1-1, with TRBD1 as a possible D gene (6 bases). With 4 bases removed from V and 4 bases from J, the gap between germline ends came to 10 bases. CDR1 SEHNR and CDR2 FQNEAQ come from the germline V gene (reference sequence). This CDR3 is built from 13 residues. The CDR3 DNA is TGTGCCAGCAGCTCTTTGACAGGCACTGAAGCTTTCTTT. This encodes CASSSLTGTEAFF.

The chain carries TRBV28 and TRBJ2-3, with TRBD2 identical over 9 bases. Trimming cost V 3 bases and J 0 bases; bases outside gene matches: 4. The CDR3 consists of 16 residues. The germline CDR1 and CDR2 sequences are MDHEN and SYDVKM. CDR3 coding DNA: TGTGCCAGCAGTTTGAGTAGCGGGGGTAGCACAGATACGCAGTATTTT. It is translated as CASSLSSGGSTDTQYF. The variable domain in full, with the rest retrieved from reference TRBV28 and TRBJ2-3, is DVKVTQSSRYLVKRTGEKVFLECVQDMDHENMFWYRQDPGLGLRLIYFSYDVKMKEKGDIPEGYSVSREKKERFSLILESASTNQTSMYLCASSLSSGGSTDTQYFGPGTRLTVL.

The chain couples TRBV5-1 to TRBJ2-1; 7 bases map to TRBD1. CDR3 length equals 17 residues. J lost 6 bases, V lost 5 bases, and 17 bases had no gene match. CDR1 and CDR2 (germline): SGHRS, YFSETQ. The CDR3 loop reads CASRRDSPTLGFNEQFF. Here the CDR3 DNA reads TGCGCCAGCAGACGGGACAGCCCAACCCTCGGGTTCAATGAGCAGTTCTTC.

As to this clonotype: A much larger clone lies one base from this, so it may be a read error. The V call is TRBV10-3, the J call TRBJ2-1, with a possible D match to TRBD2 (5 bases). The CDR3 sequence is 15 residues long. Germline V gives CDR1 ENHRY, CDR2 SYGVKD. The CDR3 sequence is CAVSLGEITYNEQFF. CDR3 nucleotide sequence: TGTGCCGTCAGCCTCGGGGAGATTACTTACAATGAGCAGTTCTTC.

This clonotype was seen ten or more times. The V gene is TRBV4-3, the J gene TRBJ2-7; 7 nucleotides line up with TRBD1. V trimming: 4 bases; J trimming: 9 bases; junction bases outside the gene matches: 9. Germline V gene data show CDR1 as LGHNA and CDR2 as YSLEER. The CDR3 contains 13 residues. The CDR3 bases are TGCGCCAGCAGCCGAGACAGGGAAGACGGGCAGTACTTC. Protein: CASSRDREDGQYF.

This clonotype has only a few counts. The chain has TRBV6-6 and TRBJ1-5, with 7 positions matching TRBD1. CDR1 is MNHNY, CDR2 SVGAGI, per germline (reference sequence). Trimming at V came to 2 bases and at J to 7 bases, leaving 17 bases not matched to a gene. The CDR3 has 18 residues. The CDR3 DNA follows: TGTGCCAGCAGTTACCCAAACTCAGACAGGGCACAAGGACAGCCCCAGCATTTT. It encodes CASSYPNSDRAQGQPQHF.